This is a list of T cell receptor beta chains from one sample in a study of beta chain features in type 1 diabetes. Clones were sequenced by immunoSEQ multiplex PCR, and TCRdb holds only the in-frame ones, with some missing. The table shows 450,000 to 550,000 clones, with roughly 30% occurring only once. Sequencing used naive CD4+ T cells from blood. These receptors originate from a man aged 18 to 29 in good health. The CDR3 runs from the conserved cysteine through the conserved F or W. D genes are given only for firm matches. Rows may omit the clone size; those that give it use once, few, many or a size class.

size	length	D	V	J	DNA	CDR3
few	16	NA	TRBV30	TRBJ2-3	TGTGCCTGGGGGAGGCTATGGCGGGCGGGAACAGATACGCAGTATTTT	CAWGRLWRAGTDTQYF
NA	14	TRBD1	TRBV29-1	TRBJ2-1	TGCAGCGTTGAAGCAGACAGGGGGATGTATGAGCAGTTCTTC	CSVEADRGMYEQFF
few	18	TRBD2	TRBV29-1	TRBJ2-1	TGCAGCGTTGAAGACAGGGGGCTAACTAGCGGGAGTAAGTATGAGCAGTTCTTC	CSVEDRGLTSGSKYEQFF
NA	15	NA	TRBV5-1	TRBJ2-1	TGCGCCAGCAGCCTGTCCCTAGGAGTGTACAATGAGCAGTTCTTC	CASSLSLGVYNEQFF
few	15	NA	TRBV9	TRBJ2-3	TGTGCCAGCAGCGGAGGGACTTCGAGCACAGATACGCAGTATTTT	CASSGGTSSTDTQYF
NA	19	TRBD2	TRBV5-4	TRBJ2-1	TGTGCCAGCAGCGTCACCCTAGCGGGAGGTATCAGCTCCTACAATGAGCAGTTCTTC	CASSVTLAGGISSYNEQFF
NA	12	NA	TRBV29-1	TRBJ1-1	TGCAGCGTCACCGGGCCTGGGGCTGAAGCTTTCTTT	CSVTGPGAEAFF
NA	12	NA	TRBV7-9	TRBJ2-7	TGTGCCAGCAGCCCCAGGAGCTACGAGCAGTACTTC	CASSPRSYEQYF
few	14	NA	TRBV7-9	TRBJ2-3	TGTGCCAGCAGTTTTACCATCAGCACAGATACGCAGTATTTT	CASSFTISTDTQYF
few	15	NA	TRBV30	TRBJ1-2	TGTGCCTGGAGAACCGGGACCGCACCCGTCTATGGCTACACCTTC	CAWRTGTAPVYGYTF
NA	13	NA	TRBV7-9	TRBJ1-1	TGTGCCAGCAGCCTCGATATGAACACTGAAGCTTTCTTT	CASSLDMNTEAFF
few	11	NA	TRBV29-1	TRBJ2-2	TGCAGCGTTGGGCACACCGGGGAGCTGGTTTTT	CSVGHTGELVF
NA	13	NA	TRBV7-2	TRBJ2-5	TGTGCCAGCAGCTTTGACGGCCAAGAGACCCAGTACTTC	CASSFDGQETQYF
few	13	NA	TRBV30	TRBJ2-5	TGTGCCTGGAGTCCAGACAGCGGAGAGACCCAGTACTTC	CAWSPDSGETQYF
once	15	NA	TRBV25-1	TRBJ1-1	TGTGCCAGCAGTGAATCGGAGTTCTGGGGAACTGAAGCTTTCTTT	CASSESEFWGTEAFF
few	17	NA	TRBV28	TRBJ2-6	TGTGCCAGCAGAGGGAACCCCCTCCTCCCTGGGGCCAACGTCCTGACTTTC	CASRGNPLLPGANVLTF